This is a list of T cell receptor beta chains from one sample in a study of shared clonotypes between healthy human individuals. Method: immunoSEQ multiplex PCR; TCRdb's copy keeps in-frame clones and lacks some. The repertoire has about 680,000 clones, about 92% of them found once; the top ten carry 24%. What was sequenced was naive CD8+ T cells sorted from blood. These receptors were obtained from a man under 40 in good health. CDR3s include the opening cysteine and the closing phenylalanine or tryptophan. A D gene is named only where the DNA matches it firmly. Where a row states a size, it is once, few, many or the class of an expanded clone; other rows omit it.

TRBV4-1	-	-	TRBJ2-5	16	TGCGCCAGCAGCCAAGATTGGGATCGCGTTGAGGAGACCCAGTACTTC	CASSQDWDRVEETQYF
TRBV9	-	-	TRBJ2-6	21	TGTGCCAGCAGCTCCCCCCTGCAGGGAAGTAGTTCGGTCCCTGGGGCCAACGTCCTGACTTTC	CASSSPLQGSSSVPGANVLTF
TRBV25-1	TRBD1	-	TRBJ2-6	17	TGTGCCAGCGGTGTCAGGGGGCCTGGCTACGGGGCCAACGTCCTGACTTTC	CASGVRGPGYGANVLTF
TRBV7-9	-	-	TRBJ2-7	15	TGTGCCAGCAGCCCCAGTATGGGGCAGTTCTACGAGCAGTACTTC	CASSPSMGQFYEQYF
TRBV7-6	-	-	TRBJ1-3	11	TGTGCCAGCAGATTTGGAAACACCATATATTTT	CASRFGNTIYF
TRBV11-2	-	-	TRBJ2-7	13	TGTGCCAGCAGCGTGACAGGATCCTACGAGCAGTACTTC	CASSVTGSYEQYF
TRBV20-1	-	-	TRBJ2-5	10	TGCAGTGCTAGAGGAGAGACCCAGTACTTC	CSARGETQYF
TRBV28	-	-	TRBJ2-7	15	TGTGCCACTACCCCCCGGGACTTCGGGTCCTACGAGCAGTACTTC	CATTPRDFGSYEQYF
TRBV11-2	-	-	TRBJ2-2	11	TGTGCCAGCAGCTTTGCCCGGGAGCTGTTTTTT	CASSFARELFF
TRBV4-1	-	-	TRBJ2-1	16	TGCGCCAGCAGCCAACCGGCAGCCACCTACTACAATGAGCAGTTCTTC	CASSQPAATYYNEQFF
TRBV5-6	-	-	TRBJ1-4	12	TGTGCCAGCAGCCAGGGCTTTGAAAAACTGTTTTTT	CASSQGFEKLFF
TRBV30	TRBD1	-	TRBJ2-7	14	TGTGCCTGGAGCCAAGGGACAGGGGGCTACGAGCAGTACTTC	CAWSQGTGGYEQYF
TRBV5-1	-	-	TRBJ2-1	17	TGCGCCAGCAGGCCAATACCGGGGACGGACACCTCCAATGAGCAGTTCTTC	CASRPIPGTDTSNEQFF
TRBV4-2	-	-	TRBJ2-3	13	TGTGCCAGCAGCCAATATACCACAGATACGCAGTATTTT	CASSQYTTDTQYF
TRBV7-2	-	once	TRBJ2-3	15	TGTGCCAGCAGCTTAACTTTCAGGTTCACAGATACGCAGTATTTT	CASSLTFRFTDTQYF
TRBV4-2	-	-	TRBJ1-1	12	TGTGCCAGCAGCCAAGATGGTTTAGAAGCTTTCTTT	CASSQDGLEAFF
TRBV5-1	TRBD2	-	TRBJ2-7	15	TGCGCCAGCAGCTTGGAACTAGCGGACTCCTACGAGCAGTACTTC	CASSLELADSYEQYF
TRBV10-2	-	-	TRBJ1-5	12	TGCGCCAGCAGTGCCGATAATCAGCCCCAGCATTTT	CASSADNQPQHF
TRBV5-4	-	few	TRBJ1-1	13	TGTGCCAGCAGCTTGGTGGGGTCAACTGAAGCTTTCTTT	CASSLVGSTEAFF
TRBV15	-	-	TRBJ2-3	17	TGTGCCACCAGCAGAGATCGGGACCGGACCACCTCAGATACGCAGTATTTT	CATSRDRDRTTSDTQYF
TRBV28	-	-	TRBJ2-7	15	TGTGCCAGCAGTATGTCCGTGGGGGTTCCCTACGAGCAGTACTTC	CASSMSVGVPYEQYF
TRBV2	TRBD2	-	TRBJ2-3	16	TGTGCCAGCAGTACCCCACGGACTAGCGGCACAGATACGCAGTATTTT	CASSTPRTSGTDTQYF
TRBV5-1	TRBD2	-	TRBJ2-7	14	TGCGCCAGCAGCTTGGGGGACTACCCCTACGAGCAGTACTTC	CASSLGDYPYEQYF
TRBV7-6	TRBD2	-	TRBJ2-1	15	TGTGCCAGCAGCTTAGCGGGAGGGCCCATCAATGAGCAGTTCTTC	CASSLAGGPINEQFF
TRBV4-2	-	-	TRBJ2-2	11	TGTGCCAGCAGCCAAGCCGGGGAGCTGTTTTTT	CASSQAGELFF
TRBV13	TRBD1	once	TRBJ2-7	15	TGTGCCAGCAGCTTAGGAGGGACAGGGGCCTACGAGCAGTACTTC	CASSLGGTGAYEQYF
TRBV27	-	-	TRBJ2-1	13	TGTGCCAGCAGTTACAGTTCTTACAATGAGCAGTTCTTC	CASSYSSYNEQFF
TRBV27	-	many	TRBJ2-1	13	TGTGCCAGCAGTAAGGGTCCATACAATGAGCAGTTCTTC	CASSKGPYNEQFF
TRBV18	-	-	TRBJ2-1	18	TGTGCCAGCTCACCAAATTCACGGCGGAACTATACTTACAATGAGCAGTTCTTC	CASSPNSRRNYTYNEQFF
TRBV6-1	-	once	TRBJ1-5	16	TGTGCCAGCAGTGAGTTTAGGGTCCGTGGCAATCAGCCCCAGCATTTT	CASSEFRVRGNQPQHF
TRBV15	-	-	TRBJ1-2	14	TGTGCCACCAGCAGAGATCAGGGATATGATGGCTACACCTTC	CATSRDQGYDGYTF
TRBV7-9	-	-	TRBJ2-7	12	TGTGCCAGCAGCTCCGGGACGGACGAGCAGTACTTC	CASSSGTDEQYF
TRBV27	-	-	TRBJ2-3	12	TGTGCCAGCAGTCAGAGCACAGATACGCAGTATTTT	CASSQSTDTQYF
TRBV4-1	-	-	TRBJ2-1	14	TGCGCCAGCAGTAGCGGACCTAACAACAATGAGCAGTTCTTC	CASSSGPNNNEQFF
TRBV29-1	TRBD2	-	TRBJ2-1	13	TGCAGCGTTGCATTGAGCGGGAAGAATGAGCAGTTCTTC	CSVALSGKNEQFF
TRBV10-2	-	few	TRBJ1-2	14	TGCGCCAGCAGTACAGGGTTTAGTATCTATGGCTACACCTTC	CASSTGFSIYGYTF
TRBV28	-	-	TRBJ1-1	15	TGTGCCAGCAGCGGGGGGGCCATCTGGCTCACTGAAGCTTTCTTT	CASSGGAIWLTEAFF
TRBV10-3	-	-	TRBJ2-6	17	TGTGCCATCAGTGAGATTGCGATGCACTCTGGGGCCAACGTCCTGACTTTC	CAISEIAMHSGANVLTF
TRBV27	TRBD2	-	TRBJ2-1	15	TGTGCCAGCAGCAAACTAGCGGGAGTGCCCAATGAGCAGTTCTTC	CASSKLAGVPNEQFF
TRBV7-6	-	-	TRBJ2-7	14	TGTGCCAGCAGCTTAGAGGGTTCCGGGGACGAGCAGTACTTC	CASSLEGSGDEQYF
TRBV29-1	TRBD1	-	TRBJ2-2	15	TGCAGCGTTGAAGGAGGACAGGGTGGTACCGGGGAGCTGTTTTTT	CSVEGGQGGTGELFF
TRBV18	-	-	TRBJ2-1	17	TGTGCCAGCTCACCACGGCGAGTGACACCTTCCTACAATGAGCAGTTCTTC	CASSPRRVTPSYNEQFF
TRBV6-5	TRBD2	-	TRBJ2-7	14	TGTGCCAGCAGCCCAATGGGGGGGATGTACGAGCAGTACTTC	CASSPMGGMYEQYF
TRBV5-8	-	-	TRBJ2-2	16	TGTGCCAGCAGCTTGGTTGTGGAGGACGGCACCGGGGAGCTGTTTTTT	CASSLVVEDGTGELFF
TRBV2	-	-	TRBJ1-5	15	TGTGCCAGCAGCTCGACCCCGGGCGACAATCAGCCCCAGCATTTT	CASSSTPGDNQPQHF
TRBV30	-	-	TRBJ2-7	17	TGTGCCTGGACTGACCAACTACCTCGACAGCACTCCTACGAGCAGTACTTC	CAWTDQLPRQHSYEQYF
TRBV7-9	-	-	TRBJ2-1	15	TGTGCCAGCAGCTTAACCAACGACCAGTACAATGAGCAGTTCTTC	CASSLTNDQYNEQFF
TRBV6-6	-	-	TRBJ2-5	13	TGTGCCTCCGGCCGTGGGGCCTTGGAGACCCAGTACTTC	CASGRGALETQYF
TRBV19	TRBD2	-	TRBJ2-7	15	TGTGCCAGTAGTATATCGGCGGGAGGAGGCTACGAGCAGTACTTC	CASSISAGGGYEQYF